These 6 T cell receptor beta chains share one sample of origin, sequenced in a study of T-cell memory formation after mild COVID-19. TCRdb ran MiXCR on the 5' RACE reads and lists one entry per CDR3 protein. This table holds a few hundred thousand distinct CDR3 sequences, around 28% found once. The sequenced sample consisted of PBMCs or a T cell subset sorted from them (not recorded which). The receptors come from an adult woman who had mild COVID-19 (a few samples of this study predate the infection). Cell type and time point are not known.

V usage is TRBV12-3 or TRBV12-4 and J usage is TRBJ1-2, with D uncertain. V was pared by 1 base and J by 5 bases, with 14 bases between. The CDR3 spans 15 residues. The CDR3 region is CASSLDSLRRYGYTF. Here the CDR3 DNA reads TGTGCCAGCAGTTTAGACAGCCTTCGGCGGTATGGCTACACCTTC.

The genes are TRBV7-9 and TRBJ2-3, with D hard to call. Germline V gene sequence: CDR1 SEHNR, CDR2 FQNEAQ (reference sequence). The CDR3 has 13 amino acids. V was cut by 1 base and J by 10 bases, with 12 bases left in between. CDR3 amino acids: CASSLVMDKSQYF. The CDR3 nucleotides read TGTGCCAGCAGCTTAGTTATGGATAAATCGCAGTATTTT.

This clonotype turned up a few times. The CDR3 sequence is CASLLHRAPGAYGYTF. CDR3 in DNA: TGTGCCAGCTTACTTCACCGGGCCCCCGGGGCCTATGGCTACACCTTC. V usage is TRBV2 and J usage is TRBJ1-2, with D possibly being TRBD1 (5 bases). This CDR3 is 16 amino acids long. V lost 8 bases and J 4 bases, leaving 23 bases between the germline ends. Germline V CDR1 and CDR2: SNHLY, FYNNEI. Full variable domain (rest looked up from reference TRBV2 and TRBJ1-2): EPEVTQTPSHQVTQMGQEVILRCVPISNHLYFYWYRQILGQKVEFLVSFYNNEISEKSEIFDDQFSVERPDGSNFTLKIRSTKLEDSAMYFCASLLHRAPGAYGYTFGSGTRLTVV.

The chain employs TRBV12-3 or TRBV12-4 and TRBJ2-5; D gene unclear. This CDR3 has 15 amino acids. V lost 3 bases, J lost 1 base, and 12 bases lay in between. The DNA for the CDR3 is TGTGCCAGCAGTTTTAGAGGTGACACCCAAGAGACCCAGTACTTC. It yields the protein CASSFRGDTQETQYF.

The chain has TRBV6-5 and TRBJ2-1; tentatively, D is TRBD1 (6 bases). Germline assignment: CDR1 MNHEY and CDR2 SVGAGI. V was shortened by 11 bases and J by 4 bases, with 12 bases between the two germline ends. The CDR3 loop spans 12 amino acids. The CDR3: CAGGRRYNEQFF. The CDR3 nucleotides read TGTGCCGGGGGCAGGAGATACAATGAGCAGTTCTTC.

This clonotype appeared a few times. The V and J genes are TRBV6-5 and TRBJ2-3, with a weak D call TRBD2 (6 bases). Between the trimmed V and J ends, which lost 0 bases and 2 bases, there was a span of 12 bases. Germline-derived CDR1 and CDR2 are MNHEY and SVGAGI. The CDR3 sequence is 16 residues long. The CDR3 region is CASSYSIGSPTDTQYF. The CDR3 bases are TGTGCCAGCAGTTACTCGATCGGGAGTCCCACAGATACGCAGTATTTT.